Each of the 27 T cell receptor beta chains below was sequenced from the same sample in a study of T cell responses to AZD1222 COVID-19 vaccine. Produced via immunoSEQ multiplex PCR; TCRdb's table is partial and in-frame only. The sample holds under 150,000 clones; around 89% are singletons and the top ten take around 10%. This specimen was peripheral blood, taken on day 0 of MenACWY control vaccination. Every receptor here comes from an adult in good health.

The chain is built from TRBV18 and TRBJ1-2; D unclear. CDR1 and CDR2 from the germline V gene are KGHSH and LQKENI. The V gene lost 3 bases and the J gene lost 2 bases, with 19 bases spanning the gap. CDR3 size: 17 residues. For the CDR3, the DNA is TGTGCCAGCTCACCTCAAATTGCTCGACACGAGAACTATGGCTACACCTTC. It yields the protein CASSPQIARHENYGYTF.

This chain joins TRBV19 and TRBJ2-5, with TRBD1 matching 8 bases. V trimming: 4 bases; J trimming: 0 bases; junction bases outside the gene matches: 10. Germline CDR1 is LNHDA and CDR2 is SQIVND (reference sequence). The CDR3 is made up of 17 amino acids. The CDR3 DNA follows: TGTGCCAGTAGTACCGTAGACAGGGGCCTGTACCAAGAGACCCAGTACTTC. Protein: CASSTVDRGLYQETQYF. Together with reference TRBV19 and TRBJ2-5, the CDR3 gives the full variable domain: DGGITQSPKYLFRKEGQNVTLSCEQNLNHDAMYWYRQDPGQGLRLIYYSQIVNDFQKGDIAEGYSVSREKKESFPLTVTSAQKNPTAFYLCASSTVDRGLYQETQYFGPGTRLLVL.

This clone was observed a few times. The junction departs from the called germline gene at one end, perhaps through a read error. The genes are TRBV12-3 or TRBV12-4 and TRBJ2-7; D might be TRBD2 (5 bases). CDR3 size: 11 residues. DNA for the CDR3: TGTGCCAGCAGATTAGGACTGCAGCAGTACTTC. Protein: CASRLGLQQYF.

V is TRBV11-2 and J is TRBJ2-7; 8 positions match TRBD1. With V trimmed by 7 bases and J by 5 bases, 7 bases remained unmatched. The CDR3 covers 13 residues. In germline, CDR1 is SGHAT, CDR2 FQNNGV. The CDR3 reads CASKLDRVNEQYF. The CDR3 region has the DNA TGTGCCAGCAAACTGGACAGGGTTAACGAGCAGTACTTC.

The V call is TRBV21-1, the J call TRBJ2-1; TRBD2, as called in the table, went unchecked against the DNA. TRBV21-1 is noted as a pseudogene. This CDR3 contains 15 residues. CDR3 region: CASSRTIPAYNEQFF. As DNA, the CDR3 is TGTGCCAGCAGCAGGACTATCCCCGCTTACAATGAGCAGTTCTTC.

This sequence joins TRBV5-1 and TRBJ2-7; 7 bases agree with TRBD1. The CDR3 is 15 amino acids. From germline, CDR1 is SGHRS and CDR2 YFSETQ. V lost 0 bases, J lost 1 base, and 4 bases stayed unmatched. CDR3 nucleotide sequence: TGCGCCAGCAGCTTGGCTCCGACAGGGTCCTACGAGCAGTACTTC. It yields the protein CASSLAPTGSYEQYF.

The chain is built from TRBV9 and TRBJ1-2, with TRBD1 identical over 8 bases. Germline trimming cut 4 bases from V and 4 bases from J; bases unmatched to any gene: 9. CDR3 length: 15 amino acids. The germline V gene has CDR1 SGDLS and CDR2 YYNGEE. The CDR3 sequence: CASSPGVGTGYGYTF. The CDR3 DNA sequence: TGTGCCAGCAGCCCGGGCGTCGGGACAGGCTATGGCTACACCTTC.

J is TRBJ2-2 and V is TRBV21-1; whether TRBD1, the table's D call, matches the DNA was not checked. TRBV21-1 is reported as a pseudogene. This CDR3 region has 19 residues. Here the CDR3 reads CASSNGGTGLTRDTGELFF. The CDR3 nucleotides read TGTGCCAGCAGCAACGGCGGGACAGGGCTCACGAGAGACACCGGGGAGCTGTTTTTT.

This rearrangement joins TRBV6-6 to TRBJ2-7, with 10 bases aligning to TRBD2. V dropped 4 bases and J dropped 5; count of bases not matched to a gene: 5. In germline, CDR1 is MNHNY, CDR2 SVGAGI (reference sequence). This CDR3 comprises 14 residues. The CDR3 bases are TGTGCCAGCAGTTCACTAGCGGGATACGACGAGCAGTACTTC. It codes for CASSSLAGYDEQYF.

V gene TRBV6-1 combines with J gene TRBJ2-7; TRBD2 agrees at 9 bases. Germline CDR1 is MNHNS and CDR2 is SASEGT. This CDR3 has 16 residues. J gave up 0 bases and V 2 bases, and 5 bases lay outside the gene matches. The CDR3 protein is CASSERRGRASYEQYF. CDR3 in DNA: TGTGCCAGCAGTGAACGCCGCGGGAGGGCCTCCTACGAGCAGTACTTC.

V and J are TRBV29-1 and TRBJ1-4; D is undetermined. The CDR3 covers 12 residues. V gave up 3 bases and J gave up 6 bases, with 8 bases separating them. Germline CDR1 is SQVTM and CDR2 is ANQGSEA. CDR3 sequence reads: CSVDLPDEKLFF. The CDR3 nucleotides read TGCAGCGTTGACCTACCAGATGAAAAACTGTTTTTT. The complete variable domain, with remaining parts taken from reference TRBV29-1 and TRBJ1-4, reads SAVISQKPSRDICQRGTSLTIQCQVDSQVTMMFWYRQQPGQSLTLIATANQGSEATYESGFVIDKFPISRPNLTFSTLTVSNMSPEDSSIYLCSVDLPDEKLFFGSGTQLSVL.

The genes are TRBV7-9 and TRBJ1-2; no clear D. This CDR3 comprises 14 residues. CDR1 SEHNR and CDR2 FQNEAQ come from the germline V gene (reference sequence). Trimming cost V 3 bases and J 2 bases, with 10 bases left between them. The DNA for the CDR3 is TGTGCCAGCAGCTTGAACTCGGTGAACTATGGCTACACCTTC. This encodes CASSLNSVNYGYTF.

CDR3 loop: CASRQSGNTEAFF. The CDR3 bases are TGTGCCAGCCGACAGTCCGGGAACACTGAAGCTTTCTTT. The chain uses TRBV14 and TRBJ1-1, with D perhaps TRBD1 (5 bases). CDR3 length equals 13 residues. Trimming removed 8 bases at V and 1 base at J, with 11 bases between. Germline V gene data show CDR1 as SGHDN and CDR2 as FVKESK.

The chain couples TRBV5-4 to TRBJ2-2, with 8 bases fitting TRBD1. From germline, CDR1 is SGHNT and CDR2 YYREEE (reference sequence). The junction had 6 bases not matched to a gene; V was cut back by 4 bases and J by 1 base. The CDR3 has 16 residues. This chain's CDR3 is CASSPRDRRNTGELFF. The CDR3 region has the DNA TGTGCCAGCAGCCCCCGGGACAGGAGGAACACCGGGGAGCTGTTTTTT.

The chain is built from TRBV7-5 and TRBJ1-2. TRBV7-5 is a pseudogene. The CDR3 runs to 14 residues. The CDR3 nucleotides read TGTGCCAGAAGCCCGGGACCGACGAACTATGGCTACACCTTC. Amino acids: CARSPGPTNYGYTF.

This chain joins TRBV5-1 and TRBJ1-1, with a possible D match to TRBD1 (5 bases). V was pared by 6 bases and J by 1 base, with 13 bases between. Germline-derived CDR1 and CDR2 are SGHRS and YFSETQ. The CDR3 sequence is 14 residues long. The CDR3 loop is CASMPPGGNTEAFF. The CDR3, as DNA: TGCGCCAGCATGCCCCCTGGGGGGAACACTGAAGCTTTCTTT. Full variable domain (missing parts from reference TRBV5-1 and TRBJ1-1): KAGVTQTPRYLIKTRGQQVTLSCSPISGHRSVSWYQQTPGQGLQFLFEYFSETQRNKGNFPGRFSGRQFSNSRSEMNVSTLELGDSALYLCASMPPGGNTEAFFGQGTRLTVV.

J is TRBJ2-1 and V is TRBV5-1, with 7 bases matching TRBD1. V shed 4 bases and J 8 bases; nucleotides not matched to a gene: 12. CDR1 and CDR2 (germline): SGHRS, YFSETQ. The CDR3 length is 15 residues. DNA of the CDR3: TGCGCCAGCAGCCAACAGGGGACCTCGTACTATGAGCAGTTCTTC. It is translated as CASSQQGTSYYEQFF. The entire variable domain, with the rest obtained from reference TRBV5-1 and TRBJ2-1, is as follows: KAGVTQTPRYLIKTRGQQVTLSCSPISGHRSVSWYQQTPGQGLQFLFEYFSETQRNKGNFPGRFSGRQFSNSRSEMNVSTLELGDSALYLCASSQQGTSYYEQFFGPGTRLTVL.

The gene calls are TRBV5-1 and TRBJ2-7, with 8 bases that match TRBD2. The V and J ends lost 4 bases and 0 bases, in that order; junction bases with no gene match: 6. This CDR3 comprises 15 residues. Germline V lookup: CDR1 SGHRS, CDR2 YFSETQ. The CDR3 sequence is CASSPLAGGSYEQYF. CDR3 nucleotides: TGCGCCAGCAGCCCCCTTGCGGGAGGCTCCTACGAGCAGTACTTC.

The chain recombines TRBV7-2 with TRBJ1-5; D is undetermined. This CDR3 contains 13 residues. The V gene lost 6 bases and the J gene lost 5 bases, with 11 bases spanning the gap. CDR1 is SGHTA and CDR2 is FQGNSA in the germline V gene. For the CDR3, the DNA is TGTGCCAGCAGTTGGGTTGAGGATCAGCCCCAGCATTTT. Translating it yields CASSWVEDQPQHF.

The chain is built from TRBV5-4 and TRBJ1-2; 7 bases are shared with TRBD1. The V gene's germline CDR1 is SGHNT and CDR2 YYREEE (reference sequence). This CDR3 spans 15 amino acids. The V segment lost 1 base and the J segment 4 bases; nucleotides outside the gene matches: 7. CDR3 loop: CASSLLQGQPYGYTF. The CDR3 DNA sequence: TGTGCCAGCAGCTTGCTCCAGGGACAGCCCTATGGCTACACCTTC. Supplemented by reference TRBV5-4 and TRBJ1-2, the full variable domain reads ETGVTQSPTHLIKTRGQQVTLRCSSQSGHNTVSWYQQALGQGPQFIFQYYREEENGRGNFPPRFSGLQFPNYSSELNVNALELDDSALYLCASSLLQGQPYGYTFGSGTRLTVV.

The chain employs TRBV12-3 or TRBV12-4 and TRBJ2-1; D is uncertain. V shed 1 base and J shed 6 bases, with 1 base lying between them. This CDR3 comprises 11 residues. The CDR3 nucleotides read TGTGCCAGCAGTTTAGTCAATGAGCAGTTCTTC. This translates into CASSLVNEQFF.

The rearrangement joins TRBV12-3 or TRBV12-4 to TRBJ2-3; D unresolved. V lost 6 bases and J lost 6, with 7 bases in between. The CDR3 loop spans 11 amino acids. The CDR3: CASRAADTQYF. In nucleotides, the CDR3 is TGTGCCAGCAGAGCAGCGGATACGCAGTATTTT.

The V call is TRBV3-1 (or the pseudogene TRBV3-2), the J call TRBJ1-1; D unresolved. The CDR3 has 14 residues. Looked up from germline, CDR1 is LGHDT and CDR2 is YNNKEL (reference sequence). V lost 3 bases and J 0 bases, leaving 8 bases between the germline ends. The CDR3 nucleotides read TGTGCCAGCAGCCAGGGCTTGGTGAACACTGAAGCTTTCTTT. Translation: CASSQGLVNTEAFF.

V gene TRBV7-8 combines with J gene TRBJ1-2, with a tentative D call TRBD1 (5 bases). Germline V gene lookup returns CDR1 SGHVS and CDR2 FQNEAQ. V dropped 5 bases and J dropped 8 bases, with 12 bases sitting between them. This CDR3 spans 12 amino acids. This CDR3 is CASSQGPEGYTF. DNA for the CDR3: TGTGCCAGCAGCCAGGGACCTGAAGGCTACACCTTC.

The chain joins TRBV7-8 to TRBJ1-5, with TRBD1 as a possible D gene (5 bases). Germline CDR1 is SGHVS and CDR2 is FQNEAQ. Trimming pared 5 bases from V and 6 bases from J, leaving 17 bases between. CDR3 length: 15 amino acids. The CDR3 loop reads CASSQGTSRSQPQHF. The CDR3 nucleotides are TGTGCCAGCAGCCAAGGGACCTCTAGGAGTCAGCCCCAGCATTTT. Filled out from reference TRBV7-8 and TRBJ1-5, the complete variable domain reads GAGVSQSPRYKVAKRGQDVALRCDPISGHVSLFWYQQALGQGPEFLTYFQNEAQLDKSGLPSDRFFAERPEGSVSTLKIQRTQQEDSAVYLCASSQGTSRSQPQHFGDGTRLSIL.

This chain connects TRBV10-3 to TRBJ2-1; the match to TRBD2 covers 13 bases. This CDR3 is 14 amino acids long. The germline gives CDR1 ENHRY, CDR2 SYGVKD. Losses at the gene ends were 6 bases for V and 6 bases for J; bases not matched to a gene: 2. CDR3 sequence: CAISRTSGGNEQFF. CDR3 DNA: TGTGCCATCAGCCGGACTAGCGGGGGCAATGAGCAGTTCTTC.

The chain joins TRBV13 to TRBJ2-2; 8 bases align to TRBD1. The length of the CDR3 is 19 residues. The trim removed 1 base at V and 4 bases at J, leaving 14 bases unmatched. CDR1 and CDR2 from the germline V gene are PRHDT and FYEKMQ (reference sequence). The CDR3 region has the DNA TGTGCCAGCAGCTTAGAAGGACAGGGATTTCAAGGTAGCACCGGGGAGCTGTTTTTT. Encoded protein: CASSLEGQGFQGSTGELFF.